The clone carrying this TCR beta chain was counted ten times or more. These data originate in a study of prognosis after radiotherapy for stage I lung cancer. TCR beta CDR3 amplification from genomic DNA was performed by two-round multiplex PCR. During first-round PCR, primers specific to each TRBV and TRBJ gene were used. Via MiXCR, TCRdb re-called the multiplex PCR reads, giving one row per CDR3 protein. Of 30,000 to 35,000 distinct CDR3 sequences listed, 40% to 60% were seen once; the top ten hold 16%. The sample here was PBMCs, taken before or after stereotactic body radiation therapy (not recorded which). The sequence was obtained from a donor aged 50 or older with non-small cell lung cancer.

CDR3: CSARAYRLAASYEQYF. Written as DNA, the CDR3 is TGCAGTGCTAGAGCATATCGACTAGCGGCCTCCTACGAGCAGTACTTC. This rearrangement joins TRBV20-1 to TRBJ2-7; 9 bases match TRBD2. V lost 1 base, J lost 0 bases, and 7 bases stayed unmatched. CDR3 length equals 16 residues. CDR1 is DFQATT and CDR2 is SNEGSKA in the germline V gene (reference sequence).